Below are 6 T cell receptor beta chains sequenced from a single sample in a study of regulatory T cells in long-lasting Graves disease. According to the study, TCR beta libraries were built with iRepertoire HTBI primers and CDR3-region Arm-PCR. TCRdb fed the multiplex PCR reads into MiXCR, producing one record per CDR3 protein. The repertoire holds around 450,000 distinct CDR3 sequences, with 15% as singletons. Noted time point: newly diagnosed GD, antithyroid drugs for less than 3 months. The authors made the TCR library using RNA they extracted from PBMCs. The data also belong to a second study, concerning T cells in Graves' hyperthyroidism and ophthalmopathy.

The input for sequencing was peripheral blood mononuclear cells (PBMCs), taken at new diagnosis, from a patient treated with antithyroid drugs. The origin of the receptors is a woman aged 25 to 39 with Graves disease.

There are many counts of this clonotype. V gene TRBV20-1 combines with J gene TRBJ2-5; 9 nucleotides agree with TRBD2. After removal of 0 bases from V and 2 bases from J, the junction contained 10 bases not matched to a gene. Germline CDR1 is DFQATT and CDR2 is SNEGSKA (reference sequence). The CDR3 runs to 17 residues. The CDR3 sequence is CSARDYRSGSEQETQYF. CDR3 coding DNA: TGCAGTGCTAGAGATTACCGTAGCGGGAGCGAACAAGAGACCCAGTACTTC.

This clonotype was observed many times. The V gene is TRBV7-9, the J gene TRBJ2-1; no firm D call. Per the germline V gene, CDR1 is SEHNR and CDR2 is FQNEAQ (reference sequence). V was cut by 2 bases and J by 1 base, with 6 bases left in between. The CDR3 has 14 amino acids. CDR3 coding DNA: TGTGCCAGCAGCTTAAGGCCTTCCTACAATGAGCAGTTCTTC. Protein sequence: CASSLRPSYNEQFF.

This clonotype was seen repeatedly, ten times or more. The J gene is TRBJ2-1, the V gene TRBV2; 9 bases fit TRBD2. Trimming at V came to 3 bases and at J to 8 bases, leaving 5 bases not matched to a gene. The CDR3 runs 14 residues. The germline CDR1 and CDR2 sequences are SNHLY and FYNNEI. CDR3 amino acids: CASSEVSGSDEQFF. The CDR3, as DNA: TGTGCCAGCAGTGAGGTTAGCGGGAGTGATGAGCAGTTCTTC.

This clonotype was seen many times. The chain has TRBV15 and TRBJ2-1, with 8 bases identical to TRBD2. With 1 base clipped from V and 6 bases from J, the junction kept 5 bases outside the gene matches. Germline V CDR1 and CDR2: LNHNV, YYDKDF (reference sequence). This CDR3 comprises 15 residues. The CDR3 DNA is TGTGCCACCAGCAGAGTGCGGGGGGAGGGCAATGAGCAGTTCTTC. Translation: CATSRVRGEGNEQFF.

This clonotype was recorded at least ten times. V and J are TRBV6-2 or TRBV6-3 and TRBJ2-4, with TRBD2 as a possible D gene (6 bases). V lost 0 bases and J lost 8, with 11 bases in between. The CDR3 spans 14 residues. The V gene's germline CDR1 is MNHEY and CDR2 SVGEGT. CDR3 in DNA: TGTGCCAGCAGTTACTCGAAGGAGGGTGACATTCAGTACTTC. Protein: CASSYSKEGDIQYF.

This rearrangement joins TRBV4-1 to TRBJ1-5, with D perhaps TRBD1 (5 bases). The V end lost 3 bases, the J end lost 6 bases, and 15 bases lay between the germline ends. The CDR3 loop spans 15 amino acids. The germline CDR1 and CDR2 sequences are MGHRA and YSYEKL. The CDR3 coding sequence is TGCGCCAGCAGCCAGACCGGGACCCATGGTCAGCCCCAGCATTTT. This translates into CASSQTGTHGQPQHF.